The clone carrying this T cell receptor beta chain occurred a few times. The antigen remains unidentified. The sample is drawn from a study of regulatory T cells in long-lasting Graves disease. Study information: The term persistent Graves' disease signified upward of 5 years on antithyroid drugs with positive TSH receptor antibodies.

Study-wide results and limits: There was favoring of TRBV28, TRBJ1-2 and TRBJ2-5 in persistent disease.

Construction of TCR beta libraries relied on iRepertoire HTBI primers and on Arm-PCR targeting CDR3 regions. Via MiXCR, TCRdb re-called the multiplex PCR reads, giving one row per CDR3 protein. Of 450,000 or so distinct CDR3 sequences listed, under 25% are singletons. Indicated time point: persistent/refractory GD, antithyroid drugs over 5 years with positive TRAb. RNA isolated from PBMCs was used to make the TCR library. An endocrinology department located in Xi'an, China, was where the patients came from. V lost 5 bases, J lost 4 bases, and 10 bases stayed unmatched. The CDR3 spans 15 residues. Germline V lookup: CDR1 SGHTA, CDR2 FQGNSA.

The sequenced sample was peripheral blood mononuclear cells (PBMCs), obtained when the disease was refractory, from a patient treated with antithyroid drugs. The chain couples TRBV7-2 to TRBJ2-7; TRBD1 matches 8 bases. The receptor was isolated from a female donor with Graves disease. As DNA, the CDR3 is TGTGCCAGCAGCGCCGGACAGGGCGAGGGTTACGAGCAGTACTTC. Translating gives CASSAGQGEGYEQYF. Combining the CDR3 with reference TRBV7-2 and TRBJ2-7 gives the whole variable domain GAGVSQSPSNKVTEKGKDVELRCDPISGHTALYWYRQSLGQGLEFLIYFQGNSAPDKSGLPSDRFSAERTGGSVSTLTIQRTQQEDSAVYLCASSAGQGEGYEQYFGPGTRLTVT.